The 11 T cell receptor beta chains below were found in one sample sequenced in a study of shared clonotypes between healthy human individuals. TCRdb's copy holds only in-frame clones and misses some; the assay was immunoSEQ multiplex PCR. The sample has some 2 million clones; roughly 96% are singletons. Sequenced material: naive CD4+ T cells sorted from blood. Specified subset: CD45RA+ positively selected. These receptor sequences come from a man between 18 and 29 years old in good health.

This chain's CDR3 is CASSYGQAMNTEAFF. CDR3 nucleotide sequence: TGTGCCAGCAGTTACGGTCAGGCTATGAACACTGAAGCTTTCTTT. V gene TRBV6-6 combines with J gene TRBJ1-1, with D unresolved. V gave up 2 bases and J gave up 0 bases, with 10 bases separating them. In germline, CDR1 is MNHNY, CDR2 SVGAGI (reference sequence). The CDR3 extends over 15 amino acids.

The chain carries TRBV30 and TRBJ2-5; perhaps D is TRBD1 or TRBD2 (5 bases each). Per germline, CDR1 GTSNPN and CDR2 SVGIG (reference sequence). The length of the CDR3 is 14 residues. The ends were cut back, 7 bases at V and 1 base at J, with 16 bases in the middle. The CDR3 spells CALGWGSFQETQYF. In DNA, the CDR3 is TGTGCCTTAGGTTGGGGGAGCTTCCAAGAGACCCAGTACTTC.

The chain is built from TRBV6-6 and TRBJ1-5; D not certain. Germline loops: CDR1 MNHNY, CDR2 SVGAGI (reference sequence). V was clipped by 8 bases and J by 4 bases, with 9 bases between them. The CDR3 contains 12 residues. Here the CDR3 reads CASSQENQPQHF. The CDR3 DNA reads TGTGCCAGCTCCCAGGAGAATCAGCCCCAGCATTTT.

This clone was seen a single time. This sequence joins TRBV5-1 and TRBJ1-2; 7 bases map to TRBD1. The CDR3 length is 14 residues. From germline, CDR1 is SGHRS and CDR2 YFSETQ. V gave up 4 bases and J gave up 3 bases; unmatched junction bases: 6. The CDR3 protein is CASSIGQADYGYTF. DNA of the CDR3: TGCGCCAGCAGCATCGGACAGGCAGACTATGGCTACACCTTC. The full variable domain, in which reference TRBV5-1 and TRBJ1-2 provide the parts outside the CDR3, is KAGVTQTPRYLIKTRGQQVTLSCSPISGHRSVSWYQQTPGQGLQFLFEYFSETQRNKGNFPGRFSGRQFSNSRSEMNVSTLELGDSALYLCASSIGQADYGYTFGSGTRLTVV.

This chain uses TRBV14 with TRBJ1-2; the match to TRBD1 covers 7 bases. CDR3 size: 12 residues. The ends lost 4 bases at V and 9 bases at J; junction bases unmatched: 5. Germline V gene lookup returns CDR1 SGHDN and CDR2 FVKESK. The CDR3 sequence: CASSPRQGSYTF. CDR3 in DNA: TGTGCCAGCAGCCCCCGACAGGGAAGCTACACCTTC.

The rearrangement joins TRBV20-1 to TRBJ2-7; unclear D gene. The germline V and J ends were trimmed by 2 bases and 3 bases, with 5 bases remaining between them. This CDR3 is built from 11 residues. Germline loops: CDR1 DFQATT, CDR2 SNEGSKA (reference sequence). The CDR3 DNA reads TGCAGTGCTAGACCCCTCTACGAGCAGTACTTC. Translation: CSARPLYEQYF.

This clone showed up just once. In nucleotides, the CDR3 is TGTGCCAGCAGTGAAGGGTCAGGGTTTCAGCCCCAGCATTTT. Encoded protein: CASSEGSGFQPQHF. The chain combines TRBV2 with TRBJ1-5; possible D gene TRBD1, 5 bases. In germline, CDR1 is SNHLY, CDR2 FYNNEI. Trimming removed 1 base from V and 6 bases from J, with 10 bases in between. The CDR3 covers 14 residues.

This sequence joins TRBV4-1 and TRBJ1-2; 8 nucleotides align to TRBD1. The CDR3 is 16 amino acids. Germline CDR1 is MGHRA and CDR2 is YSYEKL. V shed 6 bases and J 4 bases; nucleotides not matched to a gene: 13. For the CDR3, the DNA is TGCGCCAGCAGTCTCGGACAGGGAAATTCGGGCTATGGCTACACCTTC. Residues: CASSLGQGNSGYGYTF.

This clone was counted a single time. The DNA for the CDR3 is TGTGCCATCAGTGAGCCCGGGAGTTCAGACACCGGGGAGCTGTTTTTT. Translated, it gives CAISEPGSSDTGELFF. The chain joins TRBV10-3 to TRBJ2-2; possibly TRBD2 for D (6 bases). CDR1 ENHRY and CDR2 SYGVKD come from the germline V gene. With 2 bases removed from V and 3 bases from J, the gap between germline ends came to 13 bases. This CDR3 has 16 amino acids.

The chain combines TRBV18 with TRBJ1-2, with a weak D call TRBD1 (5 bases). The CDR3 is 14 residues long. V lost 2 bases, J lost 8 bases, and 15 bases lay in between. Germline values: CDR1 KGHSH, CDR2 LQKENI. The CDR3 protein is CASSPGAVGEGYTF. The CDR3 bases are TGTGCCAGCTCACCAGGGGCGGTCGGCGAAGGCTACACCTTC.

The chain combines TRBV5-1 with TRBJ1-2, with 11 positions matching TRBD1. The CDR3 sequence is 14 residues long. Germline-derived CDR1 and CDR2 are SGHRS and YFSETQ. Trimming removed 3 bases from V and 10 bases from J; junction bases left unmatched: 8. The CDR3 spells CASSSTGQGGHYTF. The CDR3 DNA follows: TGCGCCAGCAGCTCCACGGGACAGGGGGGCCACTACACCTTC.